This TCR beta chain was found in a study of T cells after somatic rescue of genetic block. Assay: immunoSEQ multiplex PCR; the TCRdb copy retains only in-frame clones and omits some. The sample has about 72,000 clones, about nine tenths seen once. V dropped 3 bases and J dropped 5 bases, with 14 bases sitting between them. Germline V gene lookup returns CDR1 SGHVS and CDR2 FQNEAQ. This CDR3 contains 14 residues. The sequenced sample consisted of peripheral blood mononuclear cells (PBMCs). This receptor was identified in a man aged 30 to 39. This chain uses TRBV7-8 with TRBJ2-7, with D uncertain. The CDR3 spells CASSFGRVWDEQYF. CDR3 sequence (DNA): TGTGCCAGCAGCTTCGGTAGGGTTTGGGACGAGCAGTACTTC.